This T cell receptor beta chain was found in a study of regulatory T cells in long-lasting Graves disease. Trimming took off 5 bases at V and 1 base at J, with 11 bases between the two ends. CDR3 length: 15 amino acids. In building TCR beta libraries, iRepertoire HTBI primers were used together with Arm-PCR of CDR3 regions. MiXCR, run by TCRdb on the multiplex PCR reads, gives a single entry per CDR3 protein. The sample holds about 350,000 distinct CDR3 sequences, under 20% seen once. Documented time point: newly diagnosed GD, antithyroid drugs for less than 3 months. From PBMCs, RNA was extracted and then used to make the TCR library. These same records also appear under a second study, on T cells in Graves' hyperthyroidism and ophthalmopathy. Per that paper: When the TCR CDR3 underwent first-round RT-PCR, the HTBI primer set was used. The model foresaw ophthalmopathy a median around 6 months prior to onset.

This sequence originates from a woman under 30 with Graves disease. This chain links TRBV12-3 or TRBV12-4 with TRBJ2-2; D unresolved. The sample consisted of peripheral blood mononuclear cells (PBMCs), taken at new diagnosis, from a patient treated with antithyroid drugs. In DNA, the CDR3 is TGTGCCAGCAGTAAAAGACGGTGGAACACCGGGGAGCTGTTTTTT. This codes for CASSKRRWNTGELFF.